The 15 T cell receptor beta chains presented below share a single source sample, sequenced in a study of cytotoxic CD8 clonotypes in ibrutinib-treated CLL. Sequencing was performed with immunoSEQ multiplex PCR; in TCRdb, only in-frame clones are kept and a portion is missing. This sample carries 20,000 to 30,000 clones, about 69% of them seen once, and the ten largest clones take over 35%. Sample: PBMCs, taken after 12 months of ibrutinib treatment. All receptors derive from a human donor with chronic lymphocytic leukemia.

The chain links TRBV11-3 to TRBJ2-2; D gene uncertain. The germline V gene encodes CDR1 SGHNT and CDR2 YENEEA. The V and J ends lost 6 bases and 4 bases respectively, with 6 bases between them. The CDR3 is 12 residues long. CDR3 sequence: CASSGVTGELFF. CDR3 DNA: TGTGCCAGCAGTGGAGTCACCGGGGAGCTGTTTTTT.

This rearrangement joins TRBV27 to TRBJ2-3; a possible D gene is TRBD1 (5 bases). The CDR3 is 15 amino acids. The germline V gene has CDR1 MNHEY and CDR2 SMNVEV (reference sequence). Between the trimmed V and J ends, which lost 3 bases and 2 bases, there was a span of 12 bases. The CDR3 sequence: CASSFRTLNTDTQYF. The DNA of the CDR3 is TGTGCCAGCAGTTTCAGGACACTGAACACAGATACGCAGTATTTT.

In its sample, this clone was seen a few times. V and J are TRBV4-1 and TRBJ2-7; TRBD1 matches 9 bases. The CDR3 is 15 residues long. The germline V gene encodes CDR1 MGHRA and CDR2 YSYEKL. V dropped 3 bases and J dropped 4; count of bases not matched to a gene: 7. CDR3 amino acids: CASSHPGTGTYEQYF. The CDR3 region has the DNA TGCGCCAGCAGCCACCCCGGGACAGGGACTTACGAGCAGTACTTC.

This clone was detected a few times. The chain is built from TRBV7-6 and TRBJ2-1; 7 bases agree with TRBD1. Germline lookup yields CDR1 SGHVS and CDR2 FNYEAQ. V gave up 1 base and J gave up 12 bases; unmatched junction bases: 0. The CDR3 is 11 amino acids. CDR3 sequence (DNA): TGTGCCAGCAGCTTAGACAGGGGGCAGTTCTTC. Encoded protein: CASSLDRGQFF. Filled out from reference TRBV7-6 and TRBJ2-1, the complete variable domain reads GAGVSQSPRYKVTKRGQDVALRCDPISGHVSLYWYRQALGQGPEFLTYFNYEAQQDKSGLPNDRFSAERPEGSISTLTIQRTEQRDSAMYRCASSLDRGQFFGPGTRLTVL.

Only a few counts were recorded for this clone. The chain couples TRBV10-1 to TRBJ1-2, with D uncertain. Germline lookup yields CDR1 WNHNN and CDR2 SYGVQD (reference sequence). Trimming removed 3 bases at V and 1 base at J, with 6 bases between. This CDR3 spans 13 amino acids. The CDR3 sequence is CASSDSLNYGYTF. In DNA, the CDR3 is TGCGCCAGCAGTGATTCCCTTAACTATGGCTACACCTTC.

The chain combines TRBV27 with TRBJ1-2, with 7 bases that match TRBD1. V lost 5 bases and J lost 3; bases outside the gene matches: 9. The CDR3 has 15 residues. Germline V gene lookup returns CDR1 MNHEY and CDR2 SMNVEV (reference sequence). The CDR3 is CASSPPGQLDYGYTF. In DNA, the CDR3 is TGTGCCAGCAGTCCCCCGGGACAGCTAGACTATGGCTACACCTTC.

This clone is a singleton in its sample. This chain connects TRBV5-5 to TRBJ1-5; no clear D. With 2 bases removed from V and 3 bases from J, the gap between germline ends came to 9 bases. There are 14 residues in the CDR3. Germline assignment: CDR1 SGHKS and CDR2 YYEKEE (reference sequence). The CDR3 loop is CASSLRPPNQPQHF. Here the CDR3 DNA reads TGTGCCAGCAGCTTAAGGCCCCCCAATCAGCCCCAGCATTTT.

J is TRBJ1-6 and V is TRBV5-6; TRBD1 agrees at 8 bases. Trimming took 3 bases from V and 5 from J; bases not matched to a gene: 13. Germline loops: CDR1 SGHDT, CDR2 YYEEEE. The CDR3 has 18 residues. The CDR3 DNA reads TGTGCCAGCAGCTATCCCGGATTCAGGGGGCGAGATAATTCACCCCTCCACTTT. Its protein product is CASSYPGFRGRDNSPLHF.

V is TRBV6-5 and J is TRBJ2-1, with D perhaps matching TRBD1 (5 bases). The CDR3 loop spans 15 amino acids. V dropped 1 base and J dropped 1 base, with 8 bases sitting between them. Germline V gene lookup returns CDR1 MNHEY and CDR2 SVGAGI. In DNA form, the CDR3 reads TGTGCCAGCAGTTACTACAGGCAGTCCTACAATGAGCAGTTCTTC. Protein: CASSYYRQSYNEQFF.

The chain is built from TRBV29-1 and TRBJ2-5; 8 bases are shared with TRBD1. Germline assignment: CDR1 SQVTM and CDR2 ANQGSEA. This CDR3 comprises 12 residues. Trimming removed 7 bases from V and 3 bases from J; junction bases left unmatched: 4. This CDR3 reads CSGGQGKETQYF. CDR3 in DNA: TGCAGCGGCGGACAGGGAAAAGAGACCCAGTACTTC.

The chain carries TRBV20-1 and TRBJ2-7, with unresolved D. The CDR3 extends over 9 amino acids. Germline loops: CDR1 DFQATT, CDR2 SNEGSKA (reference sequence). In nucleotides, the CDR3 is TGCAGATCTCCATTAGAGCAGTACTTC. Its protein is CRSPLEQYF.

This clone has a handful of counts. CDR3 sequence: CASSFGLADYEQYF. The DNA for the CDR3 is TGCGCCAGCAGCTTCGGACTAGCCGATTACGAGCAGTACTTC. The rearrangement uses TRBV5-1 and TRBJ2-7; 8 bases are shared with TRBD2. V trimming: 2 bases; J trimming: 4 bases; junction bases outside the gene matches: 5. Germline V gene lookup returns CDR1 SGHRS and CDR2 YFSETQ. The CDR3 runs to 14 residues.

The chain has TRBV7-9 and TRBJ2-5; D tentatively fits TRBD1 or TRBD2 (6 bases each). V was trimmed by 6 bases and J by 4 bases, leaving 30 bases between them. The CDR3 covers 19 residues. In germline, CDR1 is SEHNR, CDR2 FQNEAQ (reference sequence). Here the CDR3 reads CASSFTPPGAGEVSETQYF. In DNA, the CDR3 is TGTGCCAGCAGTTTTACCCCCCCGGGGGCAGGGGAAGTTTCAGAGACCCAGTACTTC.

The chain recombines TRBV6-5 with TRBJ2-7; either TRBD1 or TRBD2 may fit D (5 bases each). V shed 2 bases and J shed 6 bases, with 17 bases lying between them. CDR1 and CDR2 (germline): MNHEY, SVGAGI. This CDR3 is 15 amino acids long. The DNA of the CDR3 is TGTGCCAGCAGTTACGCGGGCCTCTCGCAGGGCGAGCAGTACTTC. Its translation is CASSYAGLSQGEQYF.

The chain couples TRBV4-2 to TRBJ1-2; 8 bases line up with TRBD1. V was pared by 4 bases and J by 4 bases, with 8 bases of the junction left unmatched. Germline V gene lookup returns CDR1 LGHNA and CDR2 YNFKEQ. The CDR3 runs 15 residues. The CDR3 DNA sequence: TGTGCCAGCAGCCCTGGACAGGGTACTACCTATGGCTACACCTTC. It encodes CASSPGQGTTYGYTF.